This TCR beta chain comes out of a study of T cell changes during pregnancy in multiple sclerosis. Germline V gene sequence: CDR1 LGHNA, CDR2 YSLEER. The CDR3 has 15 residues. After removal of 0 bases from V and 8 bases from J, the junction contained 7 bases not matched to a gene. This table comes from immunoSEQ multiplex PCR, and its TCRdb copy is limited to in-frame clones, with some not included. Altogether 65,000 to 90,000 clones are present, approximately 92% being singletons, with the ten largest covering over 2%. The sequence was obtained from a female donor with multiple sclerosis, enrolled in a pregnancy study. The chain recombines TRBV4-3 with TRBJ2-1, with TRBD2 identical over 7 bases. The input for sequencing was peripheral blood, taken before pregnancy. The chain's CDR3 is CASSQESGGADEQFF. DNA for the CDR3: TGCGCCAGCAGCCAAGAGTCGGGAGGAGCCGATGAGCAGTTCTTC.